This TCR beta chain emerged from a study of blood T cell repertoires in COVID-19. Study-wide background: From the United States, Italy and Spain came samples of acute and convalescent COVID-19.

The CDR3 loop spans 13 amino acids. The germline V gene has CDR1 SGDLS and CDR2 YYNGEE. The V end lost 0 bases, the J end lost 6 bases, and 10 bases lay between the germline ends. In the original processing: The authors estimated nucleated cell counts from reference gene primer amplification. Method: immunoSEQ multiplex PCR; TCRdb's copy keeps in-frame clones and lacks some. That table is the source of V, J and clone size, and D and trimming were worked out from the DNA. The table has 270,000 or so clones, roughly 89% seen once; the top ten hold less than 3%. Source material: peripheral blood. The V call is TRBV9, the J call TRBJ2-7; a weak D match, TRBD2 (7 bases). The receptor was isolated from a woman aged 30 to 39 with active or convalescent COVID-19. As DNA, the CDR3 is TGTGCCAGCAGCGTAGACGGGGGGCGCGAGCAGTACTTC. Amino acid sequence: CASSVDGGREQYF.